These 2 T cell receptor beta chains were all obtained from the same sample, sequenced in a study of T cell clones after liver transplantation (dated by TCRdb to about 2019). Library construction relied on the immunoSEQ multiplex PCR assay. TCRdb stores this immuneACCESS table with in-frame sequences only. Part of the clones is absent; in the studies checked, under half of the shortfall reflects unresolved V genes, and no reason is known for the rest. The sample has 55,000 to 75,000 clones on record, around 93% of them singletons. The ten most abundant clones make up more than 0.85% of the sample. The sample consisted of CD4+ T cells from blood, taken roughly 26 months after liver transplant. These receptors were obtained from a human patient who received a liver transplant. Some T cells may derive from the graft donor when a transplant has been performed.

The gene calls are TRBV9 and TRBJ2-3; possibly TRBD1 for D (5 bases). The germline V gene encodes CDR1 SGDLS and CDR2 YYNGEE. This CDR3 is built from 13 residues. Trimming pared 0 bases from V and 6 bases from J, leaving 8 bases between. Here the CDR3 reads CASSVVGADTQYF. In DNA form, the CDR3 reads TGTGCCAGCAGCGTAGTTGGGGCGGATACGCAGTATTTT.

The chain joins TRBV4-3 to TRBJ1-2; D gene unclear. Trimming cost V 1 base and J 3 bases, with 12 bases left between them. The CDR3 totals 15 residues. Germline-derived CDR1 and CDR2 are LGHNA and YSLEER. The CDR3 DNA follows: TGCGCCAGCAGCCAAGCGTCCGGTGGCCACTATGGCTACACCTTC. Its translation is CASSQASGGHYGYTF.